The rows below give T cell receptor beta chains drawn from one sample of a study of blood T cell repertoires in COVID-19. Only in-frame clones appear in the TCRdb table, and some are missing; sequencing was by immunoSEQ multiplex PCR. The sample has some 40,000 clones; around nine tenths are singletons. The specimen sequenced was peripheral blood. These receptors were obtained from a man aged 50-60 years with COVID-19, enrolled during active disease. Each CDR3 is given with its conserved first and last residue. A D gene is named only where the DNA matches it firmly. Size is stated for part of the rows, as once, few or many counts, or as a class when the clone is expanded.

v_call	d_call	j_call	clone_size	cdr3_aa	cdr3_nt
TRBV7-8	TRBD1	TRBJ1-1	-	CASSPDRADTEAFF	TGTGCCAGCAGCCCAGACAGGGCCGACACTGAAGCTTTCTTT
TRBV6-1	-	TRBJ1-1	-	CASSETPFTGMNTEAFF	TGTGCCAGCAGTGAAACCCCCTTTACAGGGATGAACACTGAAGCTTTCTTT
TRBV24-1	TRBD2	TRBJ2-7	-	CATSGLQGTRVSYEQYF	TGTGCCACCAGTGGTTTGCAAGGGACTAGGGTTTCCTACGAGCAGTACTTC
TRBV6-6	TRBD2	TRBJ2-7	-	CASKGGGYRPLEQYF	TGTGCCAGCAAGGGCGGGGGGTACCGGCCTCTCGAGCAGTACTTC
TRBV5-4	-	TRBJ1-4	-	CASSLDRREKLFF	TGTGCCAGCAGCTTGGACAGAAGGGAAAAACTGTTTTTT
TRBV27	TRBD2	TRBJ2-3	-	CASNTGGTDTQYF	TGTGCCAGCAATACGGGAGGGACAGATACGCAGTATTTT
TRBV5-1	TRBD1	TRBJ1-2	-	CASSPRQGAYGYTF	TGCGCCAGCAGCCCTCGACAGGGGGCCTATGGCTACACCTTC
TRBV4-1	-	TRBJ1-2	-	CASSHPVGGVYGYTF	TGCGCCAGCAGCCACCCCGTGGGGGGGGTCTATGGCTACACCTTC
TRBV28	TRBD2	TRBJ2-1	-	CASSQNLLAGGYNEQFF	TGTGCCAGCAGTCAAAATTTACTAGCGGGAGGGTACAATGAGCAGTTCTTC
TRBV6-5	TRBD1	TRBJ1-6	few	CASSYVTGESPLHF	TGTGCCAGCAGTTACGTGACAGGGGAGTCACCCCTCCACTTT
TRBV7-9	TRBD1	TRBJ2-7	medium-sized	CASSFLGQPSYEQYF	TGTGCCAGCAGCTTTTTGGGACAGCCATCCTACGAGCAGTACTTC
TRBV2	-	TRBJ2-5	-	CASSVGGQETQYF	TGTGCCAGCAGTGTAGGCGGCCAAGAGACCCAGTACTTC
TRBV21-1	-	TRBJ1-2	-	CASTPGKGDGYTF	TGTGCCAGCACCCCAGGGAAAGGGGATGGCTACACCTTC
TRBV7-2	TRBD2	TRBJ2-3	-	CASSPGLATDTQYF	TGTGCCAGCAGCCCGGGACTAGCCACAGATACGCAGTATTTT
TRBV6-5	TRBD1	TRBJ2-7	-	CASSSRTGAYEQYF	TGTGCCAGCAGTTCTCGGACAGGAGCCTACGAGCAGTACTTC
TRBV19	-	TRBJ2-1	-	CASSTGGSSYNEQFF	TGTGCCAGTAGTACTGGCGGAAGCTCCTACAATGAGCAGTTCTTC
TRBV19	-	TRBJ1-1	-	CASSVPSGFGDTEAFF	TGTGCCAGTAGTGTCCCATCGGGGTTCGGGGACACTGAAGCTTTCTTT
TRBV29-1	TRBD2	TRBJ2-5	-	CSVEDMGTSGNIRKTQYF	TGCAGCGTTGAAGATATGGGGACTAGCGGAAATATAAGGAAGACCCAGTACTTC
TRBV10-2	TRBD1	TRBJ2-7	-	CASDRGPQSEQYF	TGCGCCAGCGACAGGGGCCCCCAGAGCGAGCAGTACTTC
TRBV5-1	-	TRBJ2-5	-	CASSYLATPQETQYF	TGCGCCAGCAGCTATCTAGCAACCCCCCAAGAGACCCAGTACTTC
TRBV6-5	TRBD1	TRBJ1-4	-	CASSRDRTYEKLFF	TGTGCCAGCAGCCGGGACAGAACTTATGAAAAACTGTTTTTT
TRBV28	-	TRBJ1-5	-	CASSSPPDSANQPQHF	TGTGCCAGCAGTTCCCCGCCCGACAGCGCCAATCAGCCCCAGCATTTT
TRBV30	-	TRBJ2-5	-	CAWSRQLSRETQYF	TGTGCCTGGAGTCGCCAACTATCACGGGAGACCCAGTACTTC
TRBV19	-	TRBJ1-2	-	CASSSGRPYGYTF	TGTGCCAGTAGTAGCGGGCGCCCCTATGGCTACACCTTC
TRBV10-3	-	TRBJ2-3	-	CAIGEDTQYF	TGTGCCATCGGAGAGGATACGCAGTATTTT